This TCR beta chain derives from a study of T cell changes during pregnancy in multiple sclerosis. V lost 2 bases to trimming and J lost 3 bases, with 10 bases between them. Per the germline V gene, CDR1 is LGHNA and CDR2 is YSLEER. The CDR3 is 15 residues long. Measured with immunoSEQ multiplex PCR; TCRdb has only the in-frame clones, and not every one. This table holds about 60,000 clones, 93% found once. This chain joins TRBV4-3 and TRBJ1-4, with a tentative D call TRBD1 (6 bases). The TCR originated in a female donor with multiple sclerosis, enrolled in a pregnancy study. The input for sequencing was peripheral blood, taken after pregnancy. CDR3 DNA sequence: TGCGCCAGCAGCCAATTCTGGGGGCCTAATGAAAAACTGTTTTTT. Translation: CASSQFWGPNEKLFF.